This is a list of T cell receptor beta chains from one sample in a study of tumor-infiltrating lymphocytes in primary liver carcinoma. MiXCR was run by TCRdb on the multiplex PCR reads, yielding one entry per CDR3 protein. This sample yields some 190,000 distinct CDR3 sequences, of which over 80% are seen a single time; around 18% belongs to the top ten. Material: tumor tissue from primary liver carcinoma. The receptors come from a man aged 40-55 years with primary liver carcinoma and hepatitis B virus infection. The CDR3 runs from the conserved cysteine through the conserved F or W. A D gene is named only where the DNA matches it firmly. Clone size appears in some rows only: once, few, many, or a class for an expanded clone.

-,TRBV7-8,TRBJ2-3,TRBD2,CASSSPGTNGRNTQYF,TGTGCCAGCAGCTCCCCCGGGACTAACGGGAGGAATACGCAGTATTTT
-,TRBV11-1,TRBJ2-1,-,CASSSSSVLFYNERFF,TGTGCCAGCAGCTCCTCCTCTGTCCTCTTCTATAATGAGCGGTTCTTC
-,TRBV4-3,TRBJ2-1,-,CTSSQDASYNEQFF,TGCACCAGCAGCCAAGATGCGTCCTACAATGAACAGTTCTTC
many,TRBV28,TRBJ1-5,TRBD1,CASREDRAAHSLTSKWTQHF,TGTGCCAGCAGAGAAGACAGGGCCGCCCATAGCCTCACCTCCAAGTGGACCCAGCATTTT
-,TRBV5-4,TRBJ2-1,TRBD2,CASSFAGLAGEQFF,TGTGCCAGCAGCTTTGCAGGACTAGCGGGAGAGCAGTTCTTC
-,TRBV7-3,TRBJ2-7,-,CTSSFRVHEQYF,TGTACTAGCAGCTTCAGGGTCCACGAGCAGTACTTC
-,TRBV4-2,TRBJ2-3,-,CASSQGQLVSDTQYF,TGTGCCAGTAGCCAAGGTCAGCTAGTCTCAGATACGCAATATTTT
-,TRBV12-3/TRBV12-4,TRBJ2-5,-,CASSLSSGQGGETRYF,TGTGCCAGTAGTTTAAGCAGCGGTCAGGGGGGAGAGACCCGGTACTTC
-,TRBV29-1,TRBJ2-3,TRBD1,CSVDWGTDTQCF,TGCAGCGTTGACTGGGGGACAGATACACAGTGTTTT
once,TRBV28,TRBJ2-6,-,CASSLPAGANFLTF,TGTGCCAGCAGTTTGCCAGCTGGGGCCAACTTCCTGACTTTC
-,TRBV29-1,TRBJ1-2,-,CSVDIGLLRGYTF,TGCAGCGTTGACATAGGGCTTCTTAGAGGCTACACCTTC
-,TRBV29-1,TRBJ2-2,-,CSAERYTCELLF,-
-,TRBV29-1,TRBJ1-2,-,CSVKFAQLIYGYIF,TGCAGCGTCAAGTTTGCACAGTTGATCTATGGCTACATCTTC
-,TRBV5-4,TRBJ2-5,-,CATSHVGLVPETHYF,TGTGCCACCAGCCACGTCGGGCTAGTCCCAGAGACCCACTACTTC
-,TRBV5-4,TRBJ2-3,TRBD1,CASSLGRDSTVTQYF,TGTGCCAGCAGCCTCGGCAGGGACAGCACAGTTACGCAGTATTTT
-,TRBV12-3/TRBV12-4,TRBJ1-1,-,CASSFKSGTEAIF,TGTGCCAGCAGTTTCAAAAGCGGCACTGAAGCTATATTT
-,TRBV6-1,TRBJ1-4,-,CASSEIGQGINEKLFF,TGTGCCAGCAGTGAAATCGGTCAGGGGATTAATGAAAAGCTGTTTTTT
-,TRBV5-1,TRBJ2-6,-,CASNLGGTRTGANVLTF,TGCGCCAGCAACTTGGGTGGGACACGGACTGGGGCCAACGTCCTGACTTTC
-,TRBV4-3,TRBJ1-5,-,CANRQDRGGQPQHF,TGCGCCAACCGCCAAGATCGAGGGGGTCAGCCCCAGCATTTT
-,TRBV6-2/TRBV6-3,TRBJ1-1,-,CGSSWGAETFF,TGTGGCAGCAGTTGGGGAGCAGAAACTTTCTTT
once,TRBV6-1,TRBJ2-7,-,CAGSEKQTYEQYF,TGTGCCGGCAGTGAAAAACAGACCTACGAGCAGTACTTC
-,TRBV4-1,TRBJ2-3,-,CTSSRDAGGPGDTQYF,TGCACCAGCAGCCGAGATGCTGGAGGGCCGGGAGATACGCAGTATTTT
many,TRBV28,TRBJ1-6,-,CASSSRVDSPLHF,TGTGCCAGCAGTAGCAGGGTGGACTCACCCCTCCACTTT
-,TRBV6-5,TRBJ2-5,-,CVSTIGGETQYF,TGTGTCAGCACTATAGGGGGAGAGACCCAGTACTTC
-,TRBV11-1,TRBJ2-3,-,CASSSGGISVGNRTDTQYF,TGTGCCAGCAGCTCTGGGGGAATCTCTGTTGGAAACCGCACAGATACGCAGTATTTT
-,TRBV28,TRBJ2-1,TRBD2,CANSLGTSGEEFF,TGTGCCAACAGCCTCGGGACTAGCGGTGAGGAGTTCTTC
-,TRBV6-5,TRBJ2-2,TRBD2,CASSYKLAGGPDPGELFF,TGTGCCAGCAGTTACAAACTAGCGGGAGGCCCTGACCCCGGGGAGCTGTTTTTT
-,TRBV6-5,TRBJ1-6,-,CASSYAGASNSPLHF,TGTGCCAGCAGTTATGCCGGGGCGTCTAATTCACCCCTCCACTTT
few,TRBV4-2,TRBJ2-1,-,CASSHAGGQGNNEKFF,TGTGCCAGTAGCCACGCCGGGGGGCAGGGGAACAATGAGAAGTTCTTC
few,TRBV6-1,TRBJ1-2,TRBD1,CASGEPLGQGRGYTF,TGTGCCAGCGGTGAGCCCTTGGGACAGGGGCGCGGCTACACCTTC
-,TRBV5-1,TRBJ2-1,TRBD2,CAGSVGLAGNNEQFF,TGCGCCGGCAGCGTGGGACTAGCGGGGAACAATGAGCAGTTCTTC
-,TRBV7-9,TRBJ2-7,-,CARSHRERAYEQYF,TGTGCCAGGAGCCACAGGGAGAGGGCCTACGAGCAGTACTTC
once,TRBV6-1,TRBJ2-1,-,CASSGETVFQRAKNIQFF,TGTGCCAGCAGTGGGGAGACAGTCTTTCAGAGGGCCAAGAACATTCAGTTCTTC
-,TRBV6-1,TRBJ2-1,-,CASTPTRDSYNKQFF,TGTGCCAGCACTCCTACACGGGACTCTTACAATAAGCAGTTTTTC
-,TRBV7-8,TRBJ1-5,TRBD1,CTSSLAGQGLSNQPQHF,TGTACTAGCAGCTTAGCCGGACAGGGGTTGAGCAATCAGCCCCAGCATTTT
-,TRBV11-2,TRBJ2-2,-,CARGQLNTGEMFF,TGTGCCAGGGGTCAGTTGAACACCGGGGAGATGTTTTTT
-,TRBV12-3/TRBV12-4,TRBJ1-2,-,CATSLPGIGYTF,TGTGCCACCAGTTTACCTGGGATCGGCTACACCTTC
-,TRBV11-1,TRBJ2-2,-,CASSLWDTGELFF,TGTGCCAGTAGCCTTTGGGACACCGGGGAGTTGTTTTTT
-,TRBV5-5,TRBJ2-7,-,CASSLAWPGSNYEHYF,TGTGCCAGCAGCTTGGCCTGGCCAGGGAGCAACTACGAGCATTACTTC
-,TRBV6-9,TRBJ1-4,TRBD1,CASTGQRFEKQFF,TGTGCCAGCACGGGACAGCGATTTGAAAAACAGTTTTTT
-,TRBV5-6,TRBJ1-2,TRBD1,CASSSPGGLVDSYTF,TGTGCCAGCAGCTCCCCAGGGGGGTTGGTCGATAGCTACACCTTC
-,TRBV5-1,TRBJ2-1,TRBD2,CASSLGLAGNNEQLF,TGCGCCAGTAGCTTAGGGCTAGCGGGTAACAATGAGCAGTTATTC
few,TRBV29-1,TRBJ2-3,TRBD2,CNAGAGAGTDTQYF,TGCAACGCCGGGGCGGGAGCCGGCACTGATACGCAGTATTTT
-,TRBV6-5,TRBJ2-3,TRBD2,CARSLGLAGTDTQYF,TGTGCCAGGAGCCTAGGACTAGCGGGAACAGATACGCAGTATTTT
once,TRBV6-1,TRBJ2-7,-,CASRRLGKVQYEQYF,TGTGCCAGCAGGCGCCTAGGAAAGGTCCAGTACGAGCAGTACTTC
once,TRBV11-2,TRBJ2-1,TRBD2,CASSLDSGGWVEQFF,TGTGCCAGCAGCTTAGACTCGGGAGGATGGGTTGAGCAGTTCTTC
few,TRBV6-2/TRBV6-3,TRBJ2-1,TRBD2,CASNPGTSFHNEQFF,TGTGCCAGCAACCCTGGGACTAGCTTCCATAATGAGCAGTTCTTC
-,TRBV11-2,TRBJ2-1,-,CASDLRGLNNEQFF,TGTGCCAGCGACTTAAGGGGGTTGAACAATGAGCAGTTCTTC
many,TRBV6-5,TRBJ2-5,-,CASSLMSPGRETQYF,TGTGCCAGCAGCCTTATGAGCCCGGGGCGAGAGACCCAGTACTTC
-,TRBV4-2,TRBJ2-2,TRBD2,CTSSQDRTSGSGTGELFF,TGTACCAGCAGCCAAGATCGGACTAGCGGGAGTGGTACCGGGGAGCTGTTTTTT
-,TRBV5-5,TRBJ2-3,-,CASSLGSNGTDTQYF,TGTGCCAGCAGCTTGGGGAGTAACGGAACGGATACGCAGTATTTT
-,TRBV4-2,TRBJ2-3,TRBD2,CASGQAGSGGEGTDTQYF,TGTGCCAGCGGCCAAGCAGGCAGTGGGGGGGAGGGCACAGATACGCAGTATTTT
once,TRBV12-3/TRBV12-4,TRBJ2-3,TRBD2,CVSSLRDQLASADTQYF,TGTGTCAGCAGTTTACGGGACCAACTAGCGTCCGCCGATACGCAGTATTTT
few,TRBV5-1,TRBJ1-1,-,CASGSNPPGLNTEAFF,TGCGCCAGCGGCTCCAACCCACCGGGGCTGAACACTGAAGCTTTCTTT
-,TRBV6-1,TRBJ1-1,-,CASSPTGYTEALF,TGTGCCAGCAGTCCTACAGGGTACACTGAGGCTTTGTTT
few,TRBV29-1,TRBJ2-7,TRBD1,CSVDRSGTVGSYKQYF,TGCAGCGTCGATCGGTCGGGGACAGTAGGAAGCTACAAGCAGTACTTC
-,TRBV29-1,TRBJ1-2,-,CRVGHGWGMGYCYTF,TGCCGCGTTGGGCATGGCTGGGGCATGGGCTATTGCTACACCTTC
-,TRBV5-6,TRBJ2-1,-,CASSPSRSVRDNEQFF,TGTGCCAGCAGCCCGTCTAGGAGCGTGAGGGACAATGAGCAGTTCTTC
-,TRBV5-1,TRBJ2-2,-,CASSFRPGHGTGELFF,TGCGCCAGCAGCTTTCGCCCGGGACATGGCACCGGGGAGCTGTTTTTT
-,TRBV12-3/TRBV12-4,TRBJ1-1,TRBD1,CGSIWDRSNTEAFF,TGTGGCAGCATATGGGACAGGTCTAACACTGAAGCTTTCTTT